What follows is one T cell receptor (beta chain) and its context. Its antigen has not been determined. Per-base qualities were not stored, and no clone one base away is much larger. The sample is drawn from a study of blood T cell repertoires in COVID-19 (dated by TCRdb to 2018 to 2021). Concerning the study at large: Samples covering the acute and convalescent phases of COVID-19 were provided by collaborators in the United States, Italy and Spain. The material from the prospective study consisted of cDNA or gDNA derived from T cells, B-cell-depleted T cells, or PBMCs. Subjects who had been exposed to COVID-19, were actively infected with it, or had recovered from it provided the deeply sampled blood TCRbeta repertoires that made up the dataset. The repertoires were released in a freely available public database intended as a resource for research on the immune response to SARS-CoV-2. The samples were drawn from the first 160 participants of the ongoing ImmuneRACE study and from 1,254 subjects provided by 6 global collaborators. Sample metadata almost always included a de-identified subject ID, COVID-19 status, age in years and sex. Where HLA class I and class II types were available, the types were taken from metadata supplied by the sample provider, not from assay-based typing. Findings and caveats that apply to the study as a whole: How much clinical and demographic metadata was included differed by source and by participant, and the metadata was provided uncurated.

Participants in the prospective study were enrolled through a virtual design, were aged roughly 18 to 90 years, and lived in under 25 United States geographic areas. In the prospective study, cohorts were assigned on the basis of participant-reported clinical history obtained from a screening survey and a study questionnaire. Recovered participants in ImmuneRACE Cohort 3 were defined by two consecutive negative NP/OP PCR tests, clearance by a healthcare professional, or resolution of symptoms. In the prospective study, mobile phlebotomists collected whole blood, serum and a nasopharyngeal or oropharyngeal swab from each participant. Additional blood draws and questionnaires over an approximately two-month period could optionally be provided by prospective study participants. Blood samples from the prospective study were shipped frozen or at room temperature prior to DNA extraction. The CDR3 spans 14 residues, from the cysteine through the phenylalanine. The read is trimmed to its CDR3 DNA, 42 bases read in frame from base 1. V is reduced by 0 bases and J by 1 base, leaving a spacing of 5 bases between them. CDR1 and CDR2, per the germline V gene, are MNHNS and SASEGT.

TCRbeta CDR3 regions were amplified from genomic DNA using the immunoSEQ Assay, a bias-controlled multiplex PCR. As for how the authors treated the data: The number of nucleated cells in each sample was estimated by amplification of reference gene primers within the assay. To quantify the absolute abundance of each unique TCRbeta CDR3 rearrangement, sequence reads were collapsed and filtered. For each sample, productive Simpson clonality was calculated by taking the square root of Simpson's diversity index across productive rearrangements. As stored in TCRdb, this immuneACCESS dataset retains in-frame rearrangements with V and J assigned. A fraction of the clones does not appear; measured against another copy, unresolved V genes explain less than half of the discrepancy, and the remainder lacks a known reason. D and trimming come from the DNA, and the V and J calls and clone size come from that table. The sample table shows around 150,000 clones, and around nine tenths are seen once. About 6.6% of the sample rests with the top ten.

This clonotype was obtained from a woman aged 50 to 60 who had recovered from COVID-19. Sequencing was carried out using PBMCs or T cells enriched from blood (not recorded which). The chain employs TRBV6-1 and TRBJ2-3; a tentative D match to TRBD2 spans 5 bases. The sequenced DNA is TGTGCCAGCAGTGAAGCCGGGGGCACAGATACGCAGTATTTT. This encodes CASSEAGGTDTQYF.